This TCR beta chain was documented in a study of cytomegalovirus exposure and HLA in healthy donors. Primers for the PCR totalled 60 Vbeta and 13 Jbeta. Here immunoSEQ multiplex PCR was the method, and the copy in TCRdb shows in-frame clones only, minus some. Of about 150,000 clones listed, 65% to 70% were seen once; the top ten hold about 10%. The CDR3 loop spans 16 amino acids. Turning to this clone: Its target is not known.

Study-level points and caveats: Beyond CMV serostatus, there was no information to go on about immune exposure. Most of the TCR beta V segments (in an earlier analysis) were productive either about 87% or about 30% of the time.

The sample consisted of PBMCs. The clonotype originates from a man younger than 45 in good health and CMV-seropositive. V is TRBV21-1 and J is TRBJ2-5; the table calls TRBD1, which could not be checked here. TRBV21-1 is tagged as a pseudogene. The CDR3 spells CASSKASHAWQETQYF. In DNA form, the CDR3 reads TGTGCCAGCAGCAAGGCCAGTCACGCCTGGCAAGAGACCCAGTACTTC.